Below, 19 T cell receptor beta chains from the same sample are listed, as sequenced in a study of identical twins. TCRdb passed the 5' RACE reads through MiXCR, listing each CDR3 protein once. Of around 550,000 distinct CDR3 sequences in the sample, 13% to 15% are singletons; the top ten hold less than 0.5%. The same data also went into a second study, on yellow fever vaccine responses in identical twins.

Sequencing input: CD4+ T cells sorted from blood. Receptor source: a woman in her late teens or twenties in good health.

The chain carries TRBV20-1 and TRBJ2-3; 8 bases agree with TRBD1. Germline loops: CDR1 DFQATT, CDR2 SNEGSKA (reference sequence). The CDR3 extends over 15 amino acids. CDR3 sequence: CWARGQGYSTDTQYF. In DNA form, the CDR3 reads TGCTGGGCTAGAGGACAGGGATATAGCACAGATACGCAGTATTTT.

The V and J genes are TRBV12-3 or TRBV12-4 and TRBJ1-1; the D gene is possibly TRBD1 (6 bases). CDR3 length: 14 residues. V was cut by 4 bases and J by 8 bases, with 17 bases left in between. The CDR3 is CASSWGFLGGEAFF. CDR3 nucleotides: TGTGCCAGCAGTTGGGGGTTCTTGGGGGGCGAAGCTTTCTTT.

This clonotype showed up many times. The gene calls are TRBV5-1 and TRBJ2-3; D is possibly TRBD1 (5 bases). CDR3 size: 14 residues. CDR1 is SGHRS, CDR2 YFSETQ, per germline. V lost 0 bases and J lost 3, with 8 bases in between. DNA for the CDR3: TGCGCCAGCAGCTTGGTGGCAGGGACAGATACGCAGTATTTT. The encoded protein is CASSLVAGTDTQYF.

This clonotype was counted between two and nine times. This chain joins TRBV7-8 and TRBJ2-6; 14 nucleotides match TRBD2. The CDR3 has 18 residues. Germline V gives CDR1 SGHVS, CDR2 FQNEAQ. The ends lost 5 bases at V and 2 bases at J; junction bases unmatched: 5. The DNA of the CDR3 is TGTGCCAGCAGCCAGGGACTAGCGGGAGCCACTGGGGCCAACGTCCTGACTTTC. Protein product: CASSQGLAGATGANVLTF.

V is TRBV5-1 and J is TRBJ2-6; the D is unclear. The V gene's germline CDR1 is SGHRS and CDR2 YFSETQ. The CDR3 runs to 18 residues. Trimming removed 3 bases from V and 2 bases from J, with 18 bases in between. The CDR3 DNA reads TGCGCCAGCAGCTCGGGCGGTCTGGTCTCTCCTGGGGCCAACGTCCTGACTTTC. It is translated as CASSSGGLVSPGANVLTF.

This clonotype was seen a handful of times. The chain joins TRBV20-1 to TRBJ2-3, with D possibly TRBD1 on 7 matching bases. This CDR3 is 15 amino acids long. Trimming took 0 bases from V and 0 from J, leaving 10 bases between them. Per the germline V gene, CDR1 is DFQATT and CDR2 is SNEGSKA (reference sequence). This CDR3 reads CSARDRGTSTDTQYF. CDR3 nucleotides: TGCAGTGCTAGAGACAGGGGGACTAGCACAGATACGCAGTATTTT.

This clonotype was detected only a few times. The chain combines TRBV20-1 with TRBJ1-1; D might be TRBD1 (6 bases). Trimming stripped 2 bases from V and 1 base from J, with 20 bases between. This CDR3 is built from 17 residues. CDR1 is DFQATT, CDR2 SNEGSKA, per germline (reference sequence). Written as DNA, the CDR3 is TGCAGTGCTAGATCCCCCACAGGGTCCCAGACGAACACTGAAGCTTTCTTT. Its protein product is CSARSPTGSQTNTEAFF.

This clonotype was detected a few times. The chain carries TRBV3-1 and TRBJ2-2; tentatively, D is TRBD1 or TRBD2 (5 bases each). This CDR3 has 14 residues. V was pared by 6 bases and J by 6 bases, with 14 bases between. Looked up from germline, CDR1 is LGHDT and CDR2 is YNNKEL (reference sequence). CDR3 in amino acids: CASRGDRGPGELFF. CDR3 DNA sequence: TGTGCCAGCAGGGGGGACCGAGGTCCCGGGGAGCTGTTTTTT. Using reference TRBV3-1 and TRBJ2-2 for the parts outside the CDR3, the full variable domain is DTAVSQTPKYLVTQMGNDKSIKCEQNLGHDTMYWYKQDSKKFLKIMFSYNNKELIINETVPNRFSPKSPDKAHLNLHINSLELGDSAVYFCASRGDRGPGELFFGEGSRLTVL.

The sample holds a few counts of this clonotype. The CDR3 sequence is CASSGGLAGDRDTQYF. The DNA for the CDR3 is TGCGCCAGCAGCGGAGGACTAGCGGGAGATAGAGATACGCAGTATTTT. The J gene is TRBJ2-3, the V gene TRBV5-1; TRBD2 matches 13 bases. The germline V gene encodes CDR1 SGHRS and CDR2 YFSETQ. This CDR3 is 16 amino acids long. The junction had 7 bases not matched to a gene; V was cut back by 4 bases and J by 5 bases.

This clonotype has only a few counts. The V call is TRBV12-3 or TRBV12-4, the J call TRBJ1-2; no clear D. With 7 bases removed from V and 0 bases from J, the gap between germline ends came to 6 bases. This CDR3 comprises 12 residues. CDR3 protein: CASTPSNYGYTF. The CDR3 nucleotides are TGTGCCAGCACCCCCTCTAACTATGGCTACACCTTC.

This clonotype was observed a few times. The chain couples TRBV27 to TRBJ1-6; D gene ambiguous. Deletions cut 8 bases from V and 2 bases from J, with 4 bases between. This CDR3 has 12 amino acids. The germline V gene encodes CDR1 MNHEY and CDR2 SMNVEV (reference sequence). The CDR3 is CASGPYNSPLHF. CDR3 nucleotides: TGTGCCAGCGGCCCCTATAATTCACCCCTCCACTTT.

The chain links TRBV12-3 or TRBV12-4 to TRBJ2-3, with 8 positions matching TRBD2. With V trimmed by 4 bases and J by 4 bases, 7 bases remained unmatched. This CDR3 contains 15 residues. The DNA for the CDR3 is TGTGCCAGCAGTTGGCGGGGGGCGGTCGCAGATACGCAGTATTTT. Translating gives CASSWRGAVADTQYF.

The sample holds a few counts of this clonotype. The V call is TRBV21-1, the J call TRBJ2-7; the listed D gene, TRBD1, was not tested against the DNA. TRBV21-1 is a documented pseudogene. CDR3 length equals 13 residues. The CDR3, as DNA: TGTGCCAGCAGCAGGGGCGACGGCTACGAGCAGTACGTC. Its translation: CASSRGDGYEQYV.

The CDR3 region is CASSQGLGADTQYF. The CDR3 bases are TGTGCCAGCAGCCAGGGACTAGGGGCAGATACGCAGTATTTT. The genes are TRBV5-6 and TRBJ2-3, with TRBD2 matching over 8 bases. CDR1 and CDR2 (germline): SGHDT, YYEEEE. Unmatched junction bases numbered 5, after V lost 4 bases and J lost 4 bases. The CDR3 has 14 residues.

There are a few counts of this clonotype. The V and J genes are TRBV3-1 and TRBJ2-1; the D call may be TRBD1 or TRBD2 (5 bases each). The CDR3 length is 14 residues. CDR1 is LGHDT and CDR2 is YNNKEL in the germline V gene (reference sequence). V lost 0 bases, J lost 7 bases, and 10 bases lay in between. The CDR3 sequence: CASSQDSGQNEQFF. CDR3 nucleotides: TGTGCCAGCAGCCAAGATTCGGGGCAGAATGAGCAGTTCTTC.

This clonotype was picked up a small number of times. This chain uses TRBV5-1 with TRBJ1-2; D is uncertain. This CDR3 comprises 12 residues. V dropped 4 bases and J dropped 4 bases, with 8 bases sitting between them. Looked up from germline, CDR1 is SGHRS and CDR2 is YFSETQ. The CDR3 nucleotides read TGCGCCAGCAGCGAGACAAGCTATGGCTACACCTTC. This codes for CASSETSYGYTF.

This rearrangement joins TRBV6-5 to TRBJ1-2; 9 bases are a match to TRBD1. The CDR3 runs to 14 residues. CDR1 MNHEY and CDR2 SVGAGI come from the germline V gene. The V and J ends lost 2 bases and 7 bases, in that order; junction bases with no gene match: 5. The CDR3 loop is CASSYHDRGGGYTF. CDR3 coding DNA: TGTGCCAGCAGTTACCACGACAGGGGGGGTGGCTACACCTTC.

The chain employs TRBV7-3 and TRBJ1-1; 7 bases align to TRBD1. This CDR3 comprises 14 residues. The ends lost 6 bases at V and 3 bases at J; junction bases unmatched: 7. CDR1 and CDR2 from the germline V gene are SGHTA and FQGTGA. DNA for the CDR3: TGTGCCAGCAGACCCCAGGGGGTGGACACTGAAGCTTTCTTT. Its translation is CASRPQGVDTEAFF.

This clonotype was found a few times. The chain is built from TRBV20-1 and TRBJ2-3, with 13 bases matching TRBD2. The V and J ends lost 4 bases and 6 bases, in that order; junction bases with no gene match: 7. CDR1 is DFQATT and CDR2 is SNEGSKA in the germline V gene (reference sequence). The CDR3 is 15 residues long. CDR3 residues: CSANTGTSGADTQYF. The CDR3 region has the DNA TGCAGTGCTAATACCGGGACTAGCGGGGCGGATACGCAGTATTTT.